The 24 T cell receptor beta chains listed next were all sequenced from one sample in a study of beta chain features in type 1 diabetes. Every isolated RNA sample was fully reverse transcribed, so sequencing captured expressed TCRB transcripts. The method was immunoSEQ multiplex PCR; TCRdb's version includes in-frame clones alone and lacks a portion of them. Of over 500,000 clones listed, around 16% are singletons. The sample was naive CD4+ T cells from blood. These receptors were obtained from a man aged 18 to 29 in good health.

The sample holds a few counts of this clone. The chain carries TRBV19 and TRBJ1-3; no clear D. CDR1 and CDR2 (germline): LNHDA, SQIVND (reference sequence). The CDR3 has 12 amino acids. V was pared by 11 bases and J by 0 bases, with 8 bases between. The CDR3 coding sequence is TGTGCCTCCAGCTTCTCTGGAAACACCATATATTTT. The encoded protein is CASSFSGNTIYF.

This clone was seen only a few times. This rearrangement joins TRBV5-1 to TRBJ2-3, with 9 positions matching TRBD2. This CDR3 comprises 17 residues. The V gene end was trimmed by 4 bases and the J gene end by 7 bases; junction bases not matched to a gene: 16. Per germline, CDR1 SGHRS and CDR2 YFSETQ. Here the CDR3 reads CASSAAFVAGASNTQYF. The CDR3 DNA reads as TGCGCCAGCAGCGCCGCTTTTGTAGCGGGAGCTTCGAATACGCAGTATTTT.

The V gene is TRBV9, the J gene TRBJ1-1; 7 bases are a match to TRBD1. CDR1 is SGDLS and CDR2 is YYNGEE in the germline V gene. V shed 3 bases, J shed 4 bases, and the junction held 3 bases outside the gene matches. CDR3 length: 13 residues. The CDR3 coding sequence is TGTGCCAGCAGCGCCGACAGGGCCACTGAAGCTTTCTTT. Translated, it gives CASSADRATEAFF.

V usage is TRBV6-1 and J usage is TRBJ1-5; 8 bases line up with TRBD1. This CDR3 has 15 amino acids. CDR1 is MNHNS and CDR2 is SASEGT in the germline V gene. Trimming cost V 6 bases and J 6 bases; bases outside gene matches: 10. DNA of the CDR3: TGTGCCAGCAGGGGAGACAGGGGATGGGGTCAGCCCCAGCATTTT. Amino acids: CASRGDRGWGQPQHF.

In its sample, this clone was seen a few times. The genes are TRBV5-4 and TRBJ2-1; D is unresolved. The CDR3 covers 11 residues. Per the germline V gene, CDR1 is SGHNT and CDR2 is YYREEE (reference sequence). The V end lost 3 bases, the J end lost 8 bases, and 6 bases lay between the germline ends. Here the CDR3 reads CASSSLYEQFF. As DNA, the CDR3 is TGTGCCAGCAGCTCCTTATATGAGCAGTTCTTC.

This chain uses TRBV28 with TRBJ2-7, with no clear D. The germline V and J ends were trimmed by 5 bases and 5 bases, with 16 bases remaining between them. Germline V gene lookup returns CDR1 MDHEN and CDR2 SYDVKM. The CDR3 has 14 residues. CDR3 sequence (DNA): TGTGCCAGCAGTCTGCTTACGGGTGCGGACGAGCAGTACTTC. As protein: CASSLLTGADEQYF.

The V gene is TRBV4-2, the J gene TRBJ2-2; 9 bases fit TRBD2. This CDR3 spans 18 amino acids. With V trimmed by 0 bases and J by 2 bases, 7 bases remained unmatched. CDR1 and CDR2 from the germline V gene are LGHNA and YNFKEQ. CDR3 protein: CASSQDRAGGPNTGELFF. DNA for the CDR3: TGTGCCAGCAGCCAAGATCGGGCGGGAGGGCCTAACACCGGGGAGCTGTTTTTT.

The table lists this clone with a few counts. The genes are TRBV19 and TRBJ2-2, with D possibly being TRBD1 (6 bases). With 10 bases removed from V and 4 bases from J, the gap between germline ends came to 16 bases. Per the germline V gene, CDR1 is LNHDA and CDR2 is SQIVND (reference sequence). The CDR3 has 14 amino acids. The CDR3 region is CATTGTAGTGELFF. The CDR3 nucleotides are TGTGCCACCACAGGGACCGCTGGCACCGGGGAGCTGTTTTTT. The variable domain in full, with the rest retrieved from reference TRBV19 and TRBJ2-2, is DGGITQSPKYLFRKEGQNVTLSCEQNLNHDAMYWYRQDPGQGLRLIYYSQIVNDFQKGDIAEGYSVSREKKESFPLTVTSAQKNPTAFYLCATTGTAGTGELFFGEGSRLTVL.

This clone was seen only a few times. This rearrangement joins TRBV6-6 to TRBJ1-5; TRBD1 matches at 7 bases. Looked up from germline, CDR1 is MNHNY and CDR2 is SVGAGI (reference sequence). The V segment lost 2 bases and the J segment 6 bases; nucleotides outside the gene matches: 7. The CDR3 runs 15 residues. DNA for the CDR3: TGTGCCAGCAGTTACCCCGACAGGGTGGTTCAGCCCCAGCATTTT. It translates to CASSYPDRVVQPQHF.

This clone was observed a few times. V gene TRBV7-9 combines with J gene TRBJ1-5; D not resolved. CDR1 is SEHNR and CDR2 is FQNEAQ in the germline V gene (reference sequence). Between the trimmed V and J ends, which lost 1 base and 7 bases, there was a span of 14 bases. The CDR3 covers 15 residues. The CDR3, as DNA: TGTGCCAGCAGCTTAGGAGCTCGGGCCGACCAGCCCCAGCATTTT. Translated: CASSLGARADQPQHF.

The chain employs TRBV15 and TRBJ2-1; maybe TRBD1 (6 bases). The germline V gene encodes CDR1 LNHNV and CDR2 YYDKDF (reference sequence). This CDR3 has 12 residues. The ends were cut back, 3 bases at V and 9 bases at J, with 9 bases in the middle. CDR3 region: CATSSTRGEQFF. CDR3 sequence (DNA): TGTGCCACCAGCAGTACCAGGGGTGAGCAGTTCTTC. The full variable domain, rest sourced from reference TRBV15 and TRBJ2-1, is DAMVIQNPRYQVTQFGKPVTLSCSQTLNHNVMYWYQQKSSQAPKLLFHYYDKDFNNEADTPDNFQSRRPNTSFCFLDIRSPGLGDTAMYLCATSSTRGEQFFGPGTRLTVL.

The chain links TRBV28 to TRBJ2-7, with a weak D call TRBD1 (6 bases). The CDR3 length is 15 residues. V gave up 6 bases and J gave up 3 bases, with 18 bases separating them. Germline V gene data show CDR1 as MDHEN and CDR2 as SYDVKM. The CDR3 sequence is CASRTQGTILYEQYF. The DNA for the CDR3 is TGTGCCAGCAGAACCCAGGGGACGATCCTCTACGAGCAGTACTTC.

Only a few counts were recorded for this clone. The CDR3, as DNA: TGCAGCGTTGAATTGGGCAGAAGGGCCGGGGAGCTGTTTTTT. It is translated as CSVELGRRAGELFF. V and J are TRBV29-1 and TRBJ2-2; D gene unclear. The V end lost 2 bases, the J end lost 6 bases, and 13 bases lay between the germline ends. The germline V gene encodes CDR1 SQVTM and CDR2 ANQGSEA. This CDR3 has 14 residues.

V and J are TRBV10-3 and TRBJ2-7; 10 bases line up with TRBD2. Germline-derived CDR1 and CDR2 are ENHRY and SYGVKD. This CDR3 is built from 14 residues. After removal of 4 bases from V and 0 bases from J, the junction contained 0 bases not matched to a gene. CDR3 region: CAISASGSSYEQYF. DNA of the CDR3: TGTGCCATCAGTGCTAGCGGGAGCTCCTACGAGCAGTACTTC.

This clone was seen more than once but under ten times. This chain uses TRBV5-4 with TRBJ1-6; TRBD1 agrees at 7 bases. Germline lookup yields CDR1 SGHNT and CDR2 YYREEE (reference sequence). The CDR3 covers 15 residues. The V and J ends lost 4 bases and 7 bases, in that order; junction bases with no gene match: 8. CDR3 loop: CASSRRDSSNSPLHF. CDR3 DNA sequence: TGTGCCAGCAGCAGGAGGGACAGTTCCAATTCACCCCTCCACTTT.

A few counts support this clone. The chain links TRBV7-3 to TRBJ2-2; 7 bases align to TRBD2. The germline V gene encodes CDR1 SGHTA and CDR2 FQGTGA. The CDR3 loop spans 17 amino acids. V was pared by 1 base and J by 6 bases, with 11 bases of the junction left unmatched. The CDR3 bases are TGTGCCAGCAGCTTAAACCGACCGGGAGGAGGAGCCGGGGAGCTGTTTTTT. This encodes CASSLNRPGGGAGELFF.

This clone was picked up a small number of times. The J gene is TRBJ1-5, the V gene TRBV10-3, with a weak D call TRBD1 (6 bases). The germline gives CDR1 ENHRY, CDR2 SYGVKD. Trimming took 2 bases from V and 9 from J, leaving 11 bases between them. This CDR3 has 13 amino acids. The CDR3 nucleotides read TGTGCCATCAGTGAGGCTCAGGGGTTGCCCCAGCATTTT. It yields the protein CAISEAQGLPQHF.

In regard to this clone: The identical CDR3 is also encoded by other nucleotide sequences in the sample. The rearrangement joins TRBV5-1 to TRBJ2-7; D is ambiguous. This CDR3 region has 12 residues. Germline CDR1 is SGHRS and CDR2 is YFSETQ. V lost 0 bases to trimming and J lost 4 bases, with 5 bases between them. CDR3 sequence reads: CASSLGVYEQYF. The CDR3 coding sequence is TGCGCCAGCAGCTTGGGGGTTTACGAGCAGTACTTC. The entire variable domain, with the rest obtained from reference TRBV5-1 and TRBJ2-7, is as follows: KAGVTQTPRYLIKTRGQQVTLSCSPISGHRSVSWYQQTPGQGLQFLFEYFSETQRNKGNFPGRFSGRQFSNSRSEMNVSTLELGDSALYLCASSLGVYEQYFGPGTRLTVT.

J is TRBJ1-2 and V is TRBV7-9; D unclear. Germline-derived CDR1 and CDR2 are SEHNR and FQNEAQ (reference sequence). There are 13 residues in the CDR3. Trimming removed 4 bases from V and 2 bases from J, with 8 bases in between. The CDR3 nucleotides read TGTGCCAGCAGCTCCCACGGGAACTATGGCTACACCTTC. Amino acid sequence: CASSSHGNYGYTF.

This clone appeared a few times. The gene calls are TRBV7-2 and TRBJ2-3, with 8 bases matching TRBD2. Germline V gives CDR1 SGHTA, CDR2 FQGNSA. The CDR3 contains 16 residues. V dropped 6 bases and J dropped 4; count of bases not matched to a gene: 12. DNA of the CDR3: TGTGCCAGCAGACAGACTAGCGCGTCCCGTTCAGATACGCAGTATTTT. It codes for CASRQTSASRSDTQYF.

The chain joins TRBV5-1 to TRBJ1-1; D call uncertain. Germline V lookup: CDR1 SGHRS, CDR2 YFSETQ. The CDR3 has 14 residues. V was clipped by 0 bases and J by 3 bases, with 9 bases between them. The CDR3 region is CASSLVEGHTEAFF. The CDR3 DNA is TGCGCCAGCAGCTTGGTAGAGGGCCACACTGAAGCTTTCTTT.

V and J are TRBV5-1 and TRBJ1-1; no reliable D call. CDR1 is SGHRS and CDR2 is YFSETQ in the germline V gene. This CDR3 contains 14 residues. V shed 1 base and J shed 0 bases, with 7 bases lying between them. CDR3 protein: CASSLHILNTEAFF. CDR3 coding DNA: TGCGCCAGCAGCTTGCACATCCTGAACACTGAAGCTTTCTTT.

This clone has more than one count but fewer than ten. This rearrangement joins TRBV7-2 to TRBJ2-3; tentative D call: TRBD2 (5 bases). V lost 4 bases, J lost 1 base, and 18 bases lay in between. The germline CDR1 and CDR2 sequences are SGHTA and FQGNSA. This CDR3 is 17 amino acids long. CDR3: CASSSQTRERGTDTQYF. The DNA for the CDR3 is TGTGCCAGCAGCTCCCAAACTAGGGAGAGGGGCACAGATACGCAGTATTTT. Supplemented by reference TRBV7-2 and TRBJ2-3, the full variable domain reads GAGVSQSPSNKVTEKGKDVELRCDPISGHTALYWYRQSLGQGLEFLIYFQGNSAPDKSGLPSDRFSAERTGGSVSTLTIQRTQQEDSAVYLCASSSQTRERGTDTQYFGPGTRLTVL.

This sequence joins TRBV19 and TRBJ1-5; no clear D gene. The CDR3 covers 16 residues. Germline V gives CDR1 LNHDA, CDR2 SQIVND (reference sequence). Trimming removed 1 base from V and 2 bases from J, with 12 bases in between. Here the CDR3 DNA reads TGTGCCAGTAGTATAGGAGGAATGGGCGGCAATCAGCCCCAGCATTTT. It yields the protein CASSIGGMGGNQPQHF.